The text below deals with one T cell receptor beta chain. The data originate from a study of T-cell reconstitution after alpha-beta-depleted transplantation in children. Preparation of the TCRbeta library used unique molecular identifiers. TCRdb reprocessed the PCR reads with MiXCR, giving one entry per CDR3 protein. Counted here are approximately 400,000 distinct CDR3 sequences, around 9.9% occurring once; the ten biggest clones make up approximately 5%. The CDR3 length is 15 residues. V was pared by 6 bases and J by 6 bases, with 19 bases between. The germline V gene has CDR1 SGHKS and CDR2 YYEKEE (reference sequence).

The sample was PBMCs from the stem cell graft donor, taken from the stem cell graft. The chain joins TRBV5-5 to TRBJ2-1; either TRBD1 or TRBD2 may supply D (5 bases each). This clonotype originated in a human donor who donated a stem cell graft to a child with acute myeloid leukemia. In nucleotides, the CDR3 is TGTGCCAGCACAAACCCCGGGACCCCGAGCAATGAGCAGTTCTTC. Protein sequence: CASTNPGTPSNEQFF.